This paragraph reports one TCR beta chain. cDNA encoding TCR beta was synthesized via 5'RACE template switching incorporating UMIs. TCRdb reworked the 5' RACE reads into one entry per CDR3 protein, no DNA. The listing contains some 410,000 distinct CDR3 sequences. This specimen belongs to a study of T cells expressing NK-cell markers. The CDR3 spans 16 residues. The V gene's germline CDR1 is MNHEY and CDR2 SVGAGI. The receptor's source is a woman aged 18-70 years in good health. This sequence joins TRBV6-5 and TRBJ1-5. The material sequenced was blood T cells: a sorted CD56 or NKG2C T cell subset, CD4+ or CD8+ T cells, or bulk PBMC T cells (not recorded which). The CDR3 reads CASSYGPDGSNQPQHF.